What follows are 3 T cell receptor beta chains derived from one specimen sequenced in a study of radiation and T cells in renal cell carcinoma. Only in-frame clones appear in the TCRdb table, and some are missing; sequencing was by immunoSEQ multiplex PCR. This table has 100,000 or so clones, 75% to 90% appearing once. Time point denoted: baseline pretreatment blood. As to treatment: 15 Gy SBRT to primary tumor, nephrectomy 4 weeks later. The source material was blood, sampled from a patient whose treatment included radiotherapy and nephrectomy. The origin of the receptors is a man between 45 and 60 years old with renal cell carcinoma.

V and J are TRBV19 and TRBJ2-7, with TRBD1 matching over 8 bases. This CDR3 spans 14 amino acids. The germline gives CDR1 LNHDA, CDR2 SQIVND (reference sequence). V lost 4 bases to trimming and J lost 6 bases; unmatched junction nucleotides: 8. CDR3 sequence (DNA): TGTGCCAGTAGTACAGACAGGGGCCCTGGCGAGCAGTACTTC. Its translation: CASSTDRGPGEQYF.

The gene calls are TRBV6-5 and TRBJ2-2; no definite D call. V lost 7 bases to trimming and J lost 3 bases, with 6 bases between them. The CDR3 has 12 amino acids. CDR1 is MNHEY and CDR2 is SVGAGI in the germline V gene. CDR3 nucleotide sequence: TGTGCCAGCACCGGGTACACCGGGGAGCTGTTTTTT. This encodes CASTGYTGELFF.

This clone was counted a single time. V usage is TRBV6-1 and J usage is TRBJ2-5; D is undetermined. Trimming took 2 bases from V and 2 from J, leaving 12 bases between them. From germline, CDR1 is MNHNS and CDR2 SASEGT. The CDR3 length is 15 residues. For the CDR3, the DNA is TGTGCCAGCAGTGAAATGTCAACAGAACAAGAGACCCAGTACTTC. It yields the protein CASSEMSTEQETQYF.